Presented here are 12 T cell receptor delta chains from one specimen sequenced in a study of gamma-delta T cells after stem cell transplantation (dated by TCRdb to the mid-2010s). The library was generated by RT-PCR. The sequencing machine was an Illumina MiSeq. TCRdb reanalyzed the public reads with the CATT caller, and identical DNA sequences were merged afterwards. For this sample the table gives around 1,500 delta-chain clones, of which approximately 4% were detected only once. In total, the top ten clones hold roughly 13% of the sample. The sample taken for sequencing was gamma-delta T cells. The source is a human donor. It is not recorded whose cells these are; they may come from a transplant donor.

Turning to this clone: The mismatch at residue 11 between this DNA's translation and the TCRdb protein of a much larger clone likely reflects a read error; the protein shown is translated from the DNA. The chain combines TRDV2 with TRDJ1; 9 nucleotides match TRDD3. The CDR3 runs 16 residues. V lost 3 bases to trimming and J lost 3 bases; unmatched junction nucleotides: 10. CDR1 and CDR2 from the germline V gene are GEAIGNYY and EKD. The CDR3: CACDPLGEPYADKLIF. The DNA for the CDR3 is TGTGCCTGTGACCCACTGGGGGAGCCTTACGCCGATAAACTCATCTTT.

Remarks on this clone: A much more abundant neighbour one base away suggests this may be a read error. Additional DNA sequences in this sample encode the identical CDR3. V gene TRDV2 combines with J gene TRDJ1; 12 bases line up with TRDD3. The length of the CDR3 is 17 residues. Germline CDR1 and CDR2: GEAIGNYY and EKD. CDR3: CACDSLGDTEDTDKLIF. The CDR3 nucleotides read TGTGCCTGTGACTCTCTGGGGGATACGGAGGACACCGATAAGCTCATCTTT.

For this clone: A far larger clone is a single base away, which makes a read error likely. The chain employs TRDV2 and TRDJ1; D is undetermined. The V end was cut by 7 bases, the J end by 7 bases, with 21 bases between. The CDR3 has 14 amino acids. Germline CDR1 GEAIGNYY, CDR2 EKD. CDR3 nucleotides: TGTGCCTGCGATGGCCTGGAGGATTATGGTAAACTCATCTTT. It specifies CACDGLEDYGKLIF.

By share, this clone ranks as large. At the DNA level, this CDR3 is encoded by other sequences in the same sample as well. The V and J genes are TRDV2 and TRDJ1; D perhaps matches TRDD3 (6 bases). The CDR3 loop spans 18 amino acids. Germline CDR1 and CDR2: GEAIGNYY and EKD. Trimming removed 0 bases from V and 0 bases from J, with 19 bases in between. CDR3 sequence: CACDTVGTGEPYTDKLIF. The CDR3 DNA reads as TGTGCCTGTGACACCGTTGGGACGGGGGAGCCCTACACCGATAAACTCATCTTT.

This clone has a handful of counts. This clone may be a read error of a much larger clone one base away. The chain joins TRDV2 to TRDJ3, with D possibly matching TRDD3 (5 bases). V was trimmed by 3 bases and J by 0 bases, leaving 14 bases between them. Germline CDR1 GEAIGNYY, CDR2 EKD. The CDR3 runs to 18 residues. The CDR3: CACDGTGSSSWDTRQMFF. The CDR3 DNA reads TGTGCCTGTGACGGTACTGGATCCAGCTCCTGGGACACCCGACAGATGTTTTTC.

By proportion, this clone is medium-sized (0.01 to 0.1%). The V and J genes are TRDV2 and TRDJ1; the D is unclear. Per the germline V gene, CDR1 is GEAIGNYY and CDR2 is EKD. This CDR3 is 19 amino acids long. Trimming took 2 bases from V and 0 from J, leaving 24 bases between them. The DNA for the CDR3 is TGTGCCTGTGACAGCTTACTGTCAAACACGAACGACAACACCGATAAACTCATCTTT. This translates into CACDSLLSNTNDNTDKLIF.

Sample share makes this clone large. This chain uses TRDV2 with TRDJ1; 9 bases align to TRDD3. Losses at the gene ends were 0 bases for V and 4 bases for J; bases not matched to a gene: 20. Germline lookup yields CDR1 GEAIGNYY and CDR2 EKD. CDR3 length equals 20 residues. In nucleotides, the CDR3 is TGTGCCTGTGACACCGTTCTACGCCGGGGGATACAGGGACATGGCGATAAACTCATCTTT. Encoded protein: CACDTVLRRGIQGHGDKLIF.

On this clone itself: With a far larger clone one base away, a read error is the likely cause. This sequence joins TRDV2 and TRDJ3; D unresolved. This CDR3 region has 18 residues. V was shortened by 1 base and J by 2 bases, with 14 bases between the two germline ends. CDR1 is GEAIGNYY and CDR2 is EKD in the germline V gene. The chain's CDR3 is CACDTVGASPWDTRQMFF. The CDR3 nucleotides read TGTGCCTGTGACACGGTCGGGGCGAGCCCCTGGGACACCCGACAGATGTTTTTC.

This clone was counted a few times. A much more abundant neighbour one base away suggests this may be a read error. In the same sample, other DNA sequences code for this CDR3. The rearrangement joins TRDV2 to TRDJ1; the match to TRDD3 covers 13 bases. Germline assignment: CDR1 GEAIGNYY and CDR2 EKD. V lost 7 bases to trimming and J lost 0 bases; unmatched junction nucleotides: 13. The CDR3 totals 18 residues. The CDR3 region is CACDLLGDTPRYTDKLIF. CDR3 nucleotide sequence: TGTGCCTGCGACTTACTGGGGGATACGCCCCGGTACACCGATAAACTCATCTTT.

In its sample, this clone is medium-sized (0.01 to 0.1%). The chain recombines TRDV2 with TRDJ1; perhaps TRDD3 as D (5 bases). This CDR3 has 15 residues. Trimming left V 3 bases short and J 0 bases short, with 13 bases between. Germline V gene sequence: CDR1 GEAIGNYY, CDR2 EKD. Here the CDR3 reads CACDALLENTDKLIF. The CDR3 DNA sequence: TGTGCCTGTGACGCTCTACTGGAAAACACCGATAAACTCATCTTT.

Concerning this clone: The likely explanation is a read error, given a far larger clone one base away. The chain carries TRDV2 and TRDJ3; a weak D match, TRDD3 (6 bases). The J gene, left out of TCRdb, was set here by checking the DNA against germline. Germline V CDR1 and CDR2: GEAIGNYY, EKD. The CDR3 runs to 20 residues. Written as DNA, the CDR3 is TGCGCCTGTGACACCGTCGCTCCCGGGGGAACCTCCTGGGACACCCGACAGATGTTTTTC. Translation: CACDTVAPGGTSWDTRQMFF.

This clone was seen more than once but under ten times. Given a far larger clone just one base away, this is likely a sequencing read error. This chain's CDR3 is CACDPMGDTGKLIF. The CDR3 bases are TGTGCCTGTGACCCGATGGGGGATACCGGTAAACTCATCTTT. The gene calls are TRDV2 and TRDJ1; 10 nucleotides line up with TRDD3. The V gene's germline CDR1 is GEAIGNYY and CDR2 EKD. CDR3 length: 14 residues.